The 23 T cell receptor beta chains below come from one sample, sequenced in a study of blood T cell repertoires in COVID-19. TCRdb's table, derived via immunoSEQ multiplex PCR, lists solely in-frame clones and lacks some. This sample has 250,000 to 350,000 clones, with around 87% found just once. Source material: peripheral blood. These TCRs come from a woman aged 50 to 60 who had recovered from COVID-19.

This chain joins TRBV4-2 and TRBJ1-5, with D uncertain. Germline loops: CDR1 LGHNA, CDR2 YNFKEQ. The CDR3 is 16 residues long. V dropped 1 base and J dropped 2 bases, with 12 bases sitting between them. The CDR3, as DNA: TGTGCCAGCAGCCAAGGAGATAATGTGGGCAATCAGCCCCAGCATTTT. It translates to CASSQGDNVGNQPQHF.

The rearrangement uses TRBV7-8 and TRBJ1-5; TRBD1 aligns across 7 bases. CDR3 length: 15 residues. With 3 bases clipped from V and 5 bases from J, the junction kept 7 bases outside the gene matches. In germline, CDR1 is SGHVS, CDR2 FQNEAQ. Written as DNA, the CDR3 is TGTGCCAGCAGCTTCAGACAGGGTGATCATCAGCCCCAGCATTTT. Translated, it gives CASSFRQGDHQPQHF. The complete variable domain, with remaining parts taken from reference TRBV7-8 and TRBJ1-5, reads GAGVSQSPRYKVAKRGQDVALRCDPISGHVSLFWYQQALGQGPEFLTYFQNEAQLDKSGLPSDRFFAERPEGSVSTLKIQRTQQEDSAVYLCASSFRQGDHQPQHFGDGTRLSIL.

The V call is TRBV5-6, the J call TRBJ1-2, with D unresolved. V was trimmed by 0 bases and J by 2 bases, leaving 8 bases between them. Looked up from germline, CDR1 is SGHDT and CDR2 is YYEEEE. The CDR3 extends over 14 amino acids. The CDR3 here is CASSLVGGNYGYTF. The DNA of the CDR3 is TGTGCCAGCAGCTTGGTGGGAGGGAACTATGGCTACACCTTC.

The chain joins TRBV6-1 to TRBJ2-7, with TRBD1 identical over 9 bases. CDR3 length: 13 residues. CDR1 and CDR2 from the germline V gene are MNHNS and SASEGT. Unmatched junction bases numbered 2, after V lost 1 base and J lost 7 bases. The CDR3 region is CASSEDDRGEQYF. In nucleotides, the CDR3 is TGTGCCAGCAGTGAAGACGACAGGGGGGAGCAGTACTTC.

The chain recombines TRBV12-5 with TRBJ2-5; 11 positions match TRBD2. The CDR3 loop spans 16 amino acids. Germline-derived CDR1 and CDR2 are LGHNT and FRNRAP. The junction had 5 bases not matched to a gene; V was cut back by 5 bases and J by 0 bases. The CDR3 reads CASGPRTSGYQETQYF. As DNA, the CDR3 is TGTGCTAGTGGTCCGAGGACTAGCGGGTACCAAGAGACCCAGTACTTC.

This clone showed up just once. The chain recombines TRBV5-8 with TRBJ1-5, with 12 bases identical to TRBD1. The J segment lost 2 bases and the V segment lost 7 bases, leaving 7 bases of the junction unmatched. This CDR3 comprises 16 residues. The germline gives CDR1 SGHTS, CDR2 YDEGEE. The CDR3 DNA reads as TGTGCCAGCGGAACGGGACAGGGGGCCGGCAATCAGCCCCAGCATTTT. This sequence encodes CASGTGQGAGNQPQHF.

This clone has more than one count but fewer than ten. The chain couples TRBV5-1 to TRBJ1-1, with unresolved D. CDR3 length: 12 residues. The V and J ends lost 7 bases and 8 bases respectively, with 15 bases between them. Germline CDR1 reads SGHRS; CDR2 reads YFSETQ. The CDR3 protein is CASGFDFQEAFF. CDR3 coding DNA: TGCGCCAGCGGATTTGACTTCCAAGAAGCTTTCTTT.

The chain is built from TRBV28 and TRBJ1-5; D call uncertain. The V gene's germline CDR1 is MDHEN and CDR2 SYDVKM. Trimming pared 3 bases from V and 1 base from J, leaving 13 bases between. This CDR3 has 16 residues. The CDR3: CASSLRRGGSNQPQHF. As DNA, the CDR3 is TGTGCCAGCAGTTTGCGCCGGGGAGGAAGCAATCAGCCCCAGCATTTT. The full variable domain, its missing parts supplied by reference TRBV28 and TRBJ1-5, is DVKVTQSSRYLVKRTGEKVFLECVQDMDHENMFWYRQDPGLGLRLIYFSYDVKMKEKGDIPEGYSVSREKKERFSLILESASTNQTSMYLCASSLRRGGSNQPQHFGDGTRLSIL.

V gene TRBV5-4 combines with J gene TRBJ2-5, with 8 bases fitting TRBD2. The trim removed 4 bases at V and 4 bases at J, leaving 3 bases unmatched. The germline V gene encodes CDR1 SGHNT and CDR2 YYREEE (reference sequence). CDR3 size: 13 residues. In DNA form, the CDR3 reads TGTGCCAGCAGCGGAGCGGGAGCAGAGACCCAGTACTTC. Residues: CASSGAGAETQYF.

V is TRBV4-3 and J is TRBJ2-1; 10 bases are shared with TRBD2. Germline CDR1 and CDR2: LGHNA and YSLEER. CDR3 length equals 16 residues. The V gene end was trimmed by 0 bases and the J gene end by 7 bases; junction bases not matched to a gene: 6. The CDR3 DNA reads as TGCGCCAGCAGCCAAGATCTTAGCGGGGGGCAGAATGAGCAGTTCTTC. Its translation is CASSQDLSGGQNEQFF.

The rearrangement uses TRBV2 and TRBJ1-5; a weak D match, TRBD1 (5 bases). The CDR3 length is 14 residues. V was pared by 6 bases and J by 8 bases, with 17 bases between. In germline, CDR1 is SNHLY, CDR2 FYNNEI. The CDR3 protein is CASSPPGGSEPQHF. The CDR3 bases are TGTGCCAGCAGCCCCCCGGGGGGGAGCGAGCCCCAGCATTTT.

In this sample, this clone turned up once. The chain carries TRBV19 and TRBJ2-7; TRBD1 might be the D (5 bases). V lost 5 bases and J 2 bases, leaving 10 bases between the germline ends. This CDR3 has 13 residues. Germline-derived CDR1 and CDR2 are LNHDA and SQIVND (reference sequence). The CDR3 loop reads CASSQRQPYEQYF. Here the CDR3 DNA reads TGTGCCAGTAGTCAGCGACAGCCCTACGAGCAGTACTTC.

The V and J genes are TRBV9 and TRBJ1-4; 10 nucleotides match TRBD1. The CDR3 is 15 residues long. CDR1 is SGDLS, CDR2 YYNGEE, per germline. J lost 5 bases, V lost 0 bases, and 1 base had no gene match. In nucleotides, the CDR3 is TGTGCCAGCAGCGTAGGGACAGGGGGAAATGAAAAACTGTTTTTT. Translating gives CASSVGTGGNEKLFF.

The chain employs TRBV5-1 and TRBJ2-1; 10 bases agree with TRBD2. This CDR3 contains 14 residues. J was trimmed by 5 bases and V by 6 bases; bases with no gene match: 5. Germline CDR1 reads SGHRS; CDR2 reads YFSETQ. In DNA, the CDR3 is TGCGCCAGCACGGGGACTAGCGAGAACAATGAGCAGTTCTTC. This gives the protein CASTGTSENNEQFF.

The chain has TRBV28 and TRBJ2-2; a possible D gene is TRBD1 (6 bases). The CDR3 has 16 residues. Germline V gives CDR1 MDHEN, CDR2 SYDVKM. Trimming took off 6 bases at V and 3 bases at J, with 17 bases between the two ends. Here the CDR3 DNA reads TGTGCCAGCAGCCCCAGGTCCAGGGGCGACACCGGGGAGCTGTTTTTT. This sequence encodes CASSPRSRGDTGELFF.

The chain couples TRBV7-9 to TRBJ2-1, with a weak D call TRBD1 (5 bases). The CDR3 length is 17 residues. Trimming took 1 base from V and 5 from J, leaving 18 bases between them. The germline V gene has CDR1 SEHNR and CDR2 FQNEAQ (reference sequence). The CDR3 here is CASSLVPGQQKNNEQFF. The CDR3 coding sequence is TGTGCCAGCAGCTTAGTGCCCGGACAACAAAAGAACAATGAGCAGTTCTTC.

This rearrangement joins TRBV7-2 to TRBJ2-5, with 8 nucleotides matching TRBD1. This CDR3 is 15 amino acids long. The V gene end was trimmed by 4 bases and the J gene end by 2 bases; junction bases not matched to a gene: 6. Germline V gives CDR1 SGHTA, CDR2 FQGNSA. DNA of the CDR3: TGTGCCAGCAGCTCAACAGGGGGTCAACAAGAGACCCAGTACTTC. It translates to CASSSTGGQQETQYF.

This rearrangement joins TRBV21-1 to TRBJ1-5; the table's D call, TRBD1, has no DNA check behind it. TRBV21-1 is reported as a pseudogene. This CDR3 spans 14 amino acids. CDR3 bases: TGTGCCAGCAGCACTACCACAGGGAACCAGCTCCAGCATTTT. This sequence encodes CASSTTTGNQLQHF.

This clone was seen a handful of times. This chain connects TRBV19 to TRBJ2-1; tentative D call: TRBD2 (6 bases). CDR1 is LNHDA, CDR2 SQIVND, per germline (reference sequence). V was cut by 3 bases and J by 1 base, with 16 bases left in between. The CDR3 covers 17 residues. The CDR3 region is CASSMYGLSTSYNEQFF. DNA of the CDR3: TGTGCCAGTAGTATGTATGGACTATCGACATCCTACAATGAGCAGTTCTTC.

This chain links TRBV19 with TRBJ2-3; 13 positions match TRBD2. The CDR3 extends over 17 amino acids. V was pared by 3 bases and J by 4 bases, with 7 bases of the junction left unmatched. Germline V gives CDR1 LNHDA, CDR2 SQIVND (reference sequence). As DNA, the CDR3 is TGTGCCAGTAGTATCAGCCCCGGGACTAGCGGGGCAGATACGCAGTATTTT. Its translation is CASSISPGTSGADTQYF.

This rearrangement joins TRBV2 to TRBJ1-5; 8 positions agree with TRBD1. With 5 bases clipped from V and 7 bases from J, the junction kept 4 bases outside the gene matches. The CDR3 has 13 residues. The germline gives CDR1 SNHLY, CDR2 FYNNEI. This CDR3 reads CASSQTGVQPQHF. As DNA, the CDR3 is TGTGCCAGCAGTCAGACAGGGGTCCAGCCCCAGCATTTT. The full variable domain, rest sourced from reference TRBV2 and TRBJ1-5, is EPEVTQTPSHQVTQMGQEVILRCVPISNHLYFYWYRQILGQKVEFLVSFYNNEISEKSEIFDDQFSVERPDGSNFTLKIRSTKLEDSAMYFCASSQTGVQPQHFGDGTRLSIL.

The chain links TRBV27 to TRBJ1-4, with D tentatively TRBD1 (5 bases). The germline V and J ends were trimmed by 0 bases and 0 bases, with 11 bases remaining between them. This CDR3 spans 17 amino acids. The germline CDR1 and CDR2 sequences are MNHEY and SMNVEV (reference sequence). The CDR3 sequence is CASSLSPDSATNEKLFF. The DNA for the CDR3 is TGTGCCAGCAGTTTATCGCCAGACAGTGCAACTAATGAAAAACTGTTTTTT.

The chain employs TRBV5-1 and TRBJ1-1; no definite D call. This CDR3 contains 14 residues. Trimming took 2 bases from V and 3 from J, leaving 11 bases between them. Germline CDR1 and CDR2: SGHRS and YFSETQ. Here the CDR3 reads CASSFFGEYTEAFF. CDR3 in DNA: TGCGCCAGCAGCTTTTTCGGGGAATACACTGAAGCTTTCTTT.